The 23 T cell receptor beta chains presented below share a single source sample, sequenced in a study of human T cells and chemical hapten exposure. TCRdb processed the RACE reads anew with MiXCR; each CDR3 protein has one entry. The data contain approximately 180,000 distinct CDR3 sequences, just under 30% of them seen just once; the ten biggest clones take up roughly 3%. Time point meaning: pre-sensitization, week 0. Treatment specified: therapeutic diphenylcyclopropenone sensitization with weekly scalp DPC. The source was whole blood, collected in connection with sensitization to the hapten diphenylcyclopropenone (DPC). The receptors were gathered from a woman aged 30 to 39 with alopecia areata. Some clones in this sample may be carry-over from other donors' samples.

The gene calls are TRBV6-2 or TRBV6-3 and TRBJ2-2, with D possibly matching TRBD2 (5 bases). The V end was cut by 6 bases, the J end by 5 bases, with 10 bases between. Per germline, CDR1 MNHEY and CDR2 SVGEGT. CDR3 length: 13 amino acids. The CDR3 region has the DNA TGTGCCAGCAGCGGGGTACGGACCGGGGAGCTGTTTTTT. This sequence encodes CASSGVRTGELFF.

There are a few counts of this clonotype. The chain joins TRBV7-2 to TRBJ1-5; D may be TRBD1 (5 bases). The CDR3 sequence is 16 residues long. With 0 bases removed from V and 8 bases from J, the gap between germline ends came to 17 bases. Looked up from germline, CDR1 is SGHTA and CDR2 is FQGNSA. The chain's CDR3 is CASSLAGRTSREPQHF. DNA of the CDR3: TGTGCCAGCAGCTTAGCGGGACGCACGAGCCGGGAGCCCCAGCATTTT.

This chain joins TRBV7-8 and TRBJ1-2, with TRBD1 matching over 7 bases. Germline trimming cut 3 bases from V and 4 bases from J; bases unmatched to any gene: 8. The CDR3 is 15 amino acids. Germline CDR1 and CDR2: SGHVS and FQNEAQ. CDR3 in DNA: TGTGCCAGCAGCTTGAGACGGGACAGTATCTATGGCTACACCTTC. Translation gives CASSLRRDSIYGYTF.

Only a few counts were recorded for this clonotype. The chain links TRBV28 to TRBJ2-7; D might be TRBD1 (6 bases). V was trimmed by 6 bases and J by 4 bases, leaving 19 bases between them. The germline gives CDR1 MDHEN, CDR2 SYDVKM. The CDR3 is made up of 15 amino acids. CDR3 region: CASSAQGFSGYEQYF. CDR3 nucleotides: TGTGCCAGCAGCGCCCAGGGGTTCTCGGGGTACGAGCAGTACTTC.

The chain has TRBV4-1 and TRBJ2-1; no clear D. Between the trimmed V and J ends, which lost 0 bases and 6 bases, there was a span of 12 bases. The CDR3 extends over 15 amino acids. Germline CDR1 and CDR2: MGHRA and YSYEKL. DNA for the CDR3: TGCGCCAGCAGCCAAGAGCCGTATCCTGGCAATGAGCAGTTCTTC. This translates into CASSQEPYPGNEQFF.

The sample holds a few counts of this clonotype. The rearrangement uses TRBV5-1 and TRBJ2-7; 8 bases agree with TRBD1. The CDR3 covers 15 residues. Germline loops: CDR1 SGHRS, CDR2 YFSETQ. The trim removed 3 bases at V and 6 bases at J, leaving 11 bases unmatched. The CDR3 spells CASSSGQGPISEQYF. Written as DNA, the CDR3 is TGCGCCAGCAGCTCCGGACAGGGACCAATATCCGAGCAGTACTTC. The full variable domain, rest sourced from reference TRBV5-1 and TRBJ2-7, is KAGVTQTPRYLIKTRGQQVTLSCSPISGHRSVSWYQQTPGQGLQFLFEYFSETQRNKGNFPGRFSGRQFSNSRSEMNVSTLELGDSALYLCASSSGQGPISEQYFGPGTRLTVT.

DNA for the CDR3: TGTGCCAGCAGTTCACTAGCGGGGGGGTACACCGGGGAGCTGTTTTTT. It encodes CASSSLAGGYTGELFF. The chain uses TRBV6-2 or TRBV6-3 and TRBJ2-2; 13 positions agree with TRBD2. Germline V gene lookup returns CDR1 MNHEY and CDR2 SVGEGT. Unmatched junction bases numbered 2, after V lost 4 bases and J lost 3 bases. CDR3 length: 16 amino acids.

Details on this clonotype: A read error may be the cause here, since a much bigger clone is one base away. The genes are TRBV5-4 and TRBJ2-5; D is uncertain. The CDR3 runs 12 residues. Trimming took off 2 bases at V and 3 bases at J, with 5 bases between the two ends. Per the germline V gene, CDR1 is SGHNT and CDR2 is YYREEE (reference sequence). CDR3 residues: CASSFPKETQYF. The CDR3, as DNA: TGTGCCAGCAGCTTTCCTAAAGAGACCCAGTACTTC.

There are many counts of this clonotype. The gene calls are TRBV12-3 or TRBV12-4 and TRBJ1-5; D unresolved. The CDR3 runs to 12 residues. The ends were cut back, 3 bases at V and 7 bases at J, with 7 bases in the middle. The CDR3 protein is CASSFNIQPQHF. The CDR3 coding sequence is TGTGCCAGCAGTTTTAATATCCAGCCCCAGCATTTT.

There are a few counts of this clonotype. The J gene is TRBJ2-5, the V gene TRBV11-2; TRBD2 aligns across 7 bases. The CDR3 consists of 15 residues. Germline V gene lookup returns CDR1 SGHAT and CDR2 FQNNGV. With V trimmed by 5 bases and J by 5 bases, 11 bases remained unmatched. The CDR3 loop is CASSSWGGSGETQYF. CDR3 DNA: TGTGCCAGCAGCAGCTGGGGGGGAAGTGGGGAGACCCAGTACTTC.

This clonotype turned up a few times. V gene TRBV11-2 combines with J gene TRBJ2-1; the match to TRBD1 covers 8 bases. The V gene's germline CDR1 is SGHAT and CDR2 FQNNGV. V trimming: 5 bases; J trimming: 8 bases; junction bases outside the gene matches: 8. The CDR3 is made up of 14 amino acids. CDR3 region: CASSPLLTGDEQFF. DNA of the CDR3: TGTGCCAGCAGCCCTCTCCTGACAGGGGATGAGCAGTTCTTC.

This chain connects TRBV5-1 to TRBJ1-5; D unclear. V lost 4 bases, J lost 3 bases, and 8 bases lay in between. The CDR3 is 13 amino acids. The germline gives CDR1 SGHRS, CDR2 YFSETQ. CDR3: CASSPVPNQPQHF. CDR3 bases: TGCGCCAGCAGCCCCGTCCCCAATCAGCCCCAGCATTTT.

This clonotype was picked up a small number of times. The V and J genes are TRBV5-1 and TRBJ2-5; 9 bases agree with TRBD2. J gave up 5 bases and V 3 bases, and 14 bases lay outside the gene matches. The CDR3 runs to 17 residues. From germline, CDR1 is SGHRS and CDR2 YFSETQ. The CDR3 DNA follows: TGCGCCAGCAGCTCGGGGGCCGCGGGGGGGCTGATGGAGACCCAGTACTTC. It codes for CASSSGAAGGLMETQYF.

This clonotype was seen repeatedly, ten times or more. V usage is TRBV12-3 or TRBV12-4 and J usage is TRBJ1-1; TRBD1 might be the D (5 bases). The CDR3 has 11 residues. V gave up 3 bases and J gave up 11 bases, with 10 bases separating them. In DNA, the CDR3 is TGTGCCAGCAGTTTGGGGCAGAGGGCTTTCTTT. Translated, it gives CASSLGQRAFF.

The V call is TRBV7-9, the J call TRBJ1-1; 11 nucleotides agree with TRBD1. Unmatched junction bases numbered 5, after V lost 5 bases and J lost 0 bases. The CDR3 has 16 amino acids. Germline-derived CDR1 and CDR2 are SEHNR and FQNEAQ (reference sequence). The CDR3 DNA is TGTGCCAGCAGCACTTGGACAGGGGGCATGAACACTGAAGCTTTCTTT. It translates to CASSTWTGGMNTEAFF.

In its sample, this clonotype was seen many times. CDR3 in DNA: TGTGCCAGCAGCTTAGAAAAATTGGGGTCCGAGACCCAGTACTTC. It specifies CASSLEKLGSETQYF. The chain links TRBV7-6 to TRBJ2-5; D uncertain. In germline, CDR1 is SGHVS, CDR2 FNYEAQ. CDR3 size: 15 residues. With 1 base removed from V and 5 bases from J, the gap between germline ends came to 14 bases.

The gene calls are TRBV4-1 and TRBJ1-1, with D hard to call. Germline CDR1 and CDR2: MGHRA and YSYEKL. This CDR3 region has 13 residues. V shed 1 base and J shed 3 bases, with 6 bases lying between them. The CDR3 region has the DNA TGCGCCAGCAGCCAAGGTCGGTACACTGAAGCTTTCTTT. It encodes CASSQGRYTEAFF.

V is TRBV7-9 and J is TRBJ2-1; TRBD1 aligns across 8 bases. V trimming: 7 bases; J trimming: 6 bases; junction bases outside the gene matches: 5. CDR3 length equals 13 residues. Germline V CDR1 and CDR2: SEHNR, FQNEAQ (reference sequence). This CDR3 is CASTSQGANEQFF. CDR3 DNA: TGTGCCAGCACCTCCCAGGGGGCCAATGAGCAGTTCTTC. The entire variable domain, with the rest obtained from reference TRBV7-9 and TRBJ2-1, is as follows: DTGVSQNPRHKITKRGQNVTFRCDPISEHNRLYWYRQTLGQGPEFLTYFQNEAQLEKSRLLSDRFSAERPKGSFSTLEIQRTEQGDSAMYLCASTSQGANEQFFGPGTRLTVL.

This clonotype has more than one count but fewer than ten. The chain carries TRBV5-1 and TRBJ2-3; TRBD2 might be the D (6 bases). The length of the CDR3 is 15 residues. Between the trimmed V and J ends, which lost 0 bases and 6 bases, there was a span of 14 bases. Germline CDR1 SGHRS, CDR2 YFSETQ. This CDR3 is CASSLAVGEVDTQYF. The CDR3 DNA sequence: TGCGCCAGCAGCTTGGCAGTAGGGGAGGTGGATACGCAGTATTTT.

This clonotype showed up many times. The chain joins TRBV6-6 to TRBJ2-7; the D gene is possibly TRBD2 (7 bases). In germline, CDR1 is MNHNY, CDR2 SVGAGI (reference sequence). The CDR3 has 16 amino acids. V was trimmed by 4 bases and J by 4 bases, leaving 20 bases between them. The CDR3 DNA is TGTGCCAGCAGTTCCGCTCTCGGGGGGCCTGGTTACGAGCAGTACTTC. Residues: CASSSALGGPGYEQYF.

This chain joins TRBV28 and TRBJ2-7; D perhaps matches TRBD1 (6 bases). The CDR3 has 16 residues. V dropped 3 bases and J dropped 3 bases, with 18 bases sitting between them. CDR1 and CDR2 (germline): MDHEN, SYDVKM. As DNA, the CDR3 is TGTGCCAGCAGTTTTTCCCCACAGGGATCCAACTACGAGCAGTACTTC. It yields the protein CASSFSPQGSNYEQYF.

The rearrangement joins TRBV10-2 to TRBJ1-5; D unclear. Germline CDR1 is WSHSY and CDR2 is SAAADI. Trimming shortened V by 0 bases and J by 2 bases, and 11 bases separated the two germline ends. The CDR3 runs to 16 residues. The CDR3 DNA sequence: TGCGCCAGCAGTGAGTCGGGAGTAGCTGGCAATCAGCCCCAGCATTTT. Its translation: CASSESGVAGNQPQHF.

This clonotype was recorded a few times. V gene TRBV5-1 combines with J gene TRBJ1-1; D gene uncertain. The CDR3 extends over 14 amino acids. Trimming stripped 0 bases from V and 3 bases from J, with 9 bases between. Germline V gives CDR1 SGHRS, CDR2 YFSETQ. CDR3 loop: CASSLVGQDTEAFF. The DNA of the CDR3 is TGCGCCAGCAGCTTGGTAGGGCAGGACACTGAAGCTTTCTTT. Supplemented by reference TRBV5-1 and TRBJ1-1, the full variable domain reads KAGVTQTPRYLIKTRGQQVTLSCSPISGHRSVSWYQQTPGQGLQFLFEYFSETQRNKGNFPGRFSGRQFSNSRSEMNVSTLELGDSALYLCASSLVGQDTEAFFGQGTRLTVV.